The entry below gives a single T cell receptor (beta chain) sequence along with its context. What it recognizes is unknown. A junction boundary mismatches the germline segment, possibly from a read error. The CDR3 is 14 residues long. Looked up from germline, CDR1 is SGHAT and CDR2 is FQDESV (reference sequence). The sample comes from a study of post-analysis software for immune sequencing data. For the study at large: The disease courses spanned relapsing-remitting, secondary progressive and progressive-relapsing forms of multiple sclerosis. Study-wide results and limits: In patients, TRBV5-6, TRBV5-1 and TRBV20-1 belonged to five TRBV segments found more frequently than in controls. Under F measure analysis, samples from one preparation batch co-clustered strongly. Controls had significantly higher normalized Chao1 diversity than multiple sclerosis patients.

TCR beta libraries were prepared from cDNA with unique molecular identifiers. T cells numbering roughly 0.9 to 10 million yielded cDNA molecules that totaled about 500,000. TCRdb re-analysed the PCR reads in MiXCR, keeping a single row per CDR3 protein. In the table there are 650,000 to 900,000 distinct CDR3 sequences, 46% of which are singletons. The TCR comes from a girl between 5 and 17 years old with multiple sclerosis. The genes are TRBV11-1 and TRBJ2-7; 7 bases are shared with TRBD1. Specimen: blood. The CDR3 is CTSSRRDRRYEQYF. CDR3 in DNA: TGTACCAGCAGCCGACGGGACAGAAGATACGAGCAGTACTTC.